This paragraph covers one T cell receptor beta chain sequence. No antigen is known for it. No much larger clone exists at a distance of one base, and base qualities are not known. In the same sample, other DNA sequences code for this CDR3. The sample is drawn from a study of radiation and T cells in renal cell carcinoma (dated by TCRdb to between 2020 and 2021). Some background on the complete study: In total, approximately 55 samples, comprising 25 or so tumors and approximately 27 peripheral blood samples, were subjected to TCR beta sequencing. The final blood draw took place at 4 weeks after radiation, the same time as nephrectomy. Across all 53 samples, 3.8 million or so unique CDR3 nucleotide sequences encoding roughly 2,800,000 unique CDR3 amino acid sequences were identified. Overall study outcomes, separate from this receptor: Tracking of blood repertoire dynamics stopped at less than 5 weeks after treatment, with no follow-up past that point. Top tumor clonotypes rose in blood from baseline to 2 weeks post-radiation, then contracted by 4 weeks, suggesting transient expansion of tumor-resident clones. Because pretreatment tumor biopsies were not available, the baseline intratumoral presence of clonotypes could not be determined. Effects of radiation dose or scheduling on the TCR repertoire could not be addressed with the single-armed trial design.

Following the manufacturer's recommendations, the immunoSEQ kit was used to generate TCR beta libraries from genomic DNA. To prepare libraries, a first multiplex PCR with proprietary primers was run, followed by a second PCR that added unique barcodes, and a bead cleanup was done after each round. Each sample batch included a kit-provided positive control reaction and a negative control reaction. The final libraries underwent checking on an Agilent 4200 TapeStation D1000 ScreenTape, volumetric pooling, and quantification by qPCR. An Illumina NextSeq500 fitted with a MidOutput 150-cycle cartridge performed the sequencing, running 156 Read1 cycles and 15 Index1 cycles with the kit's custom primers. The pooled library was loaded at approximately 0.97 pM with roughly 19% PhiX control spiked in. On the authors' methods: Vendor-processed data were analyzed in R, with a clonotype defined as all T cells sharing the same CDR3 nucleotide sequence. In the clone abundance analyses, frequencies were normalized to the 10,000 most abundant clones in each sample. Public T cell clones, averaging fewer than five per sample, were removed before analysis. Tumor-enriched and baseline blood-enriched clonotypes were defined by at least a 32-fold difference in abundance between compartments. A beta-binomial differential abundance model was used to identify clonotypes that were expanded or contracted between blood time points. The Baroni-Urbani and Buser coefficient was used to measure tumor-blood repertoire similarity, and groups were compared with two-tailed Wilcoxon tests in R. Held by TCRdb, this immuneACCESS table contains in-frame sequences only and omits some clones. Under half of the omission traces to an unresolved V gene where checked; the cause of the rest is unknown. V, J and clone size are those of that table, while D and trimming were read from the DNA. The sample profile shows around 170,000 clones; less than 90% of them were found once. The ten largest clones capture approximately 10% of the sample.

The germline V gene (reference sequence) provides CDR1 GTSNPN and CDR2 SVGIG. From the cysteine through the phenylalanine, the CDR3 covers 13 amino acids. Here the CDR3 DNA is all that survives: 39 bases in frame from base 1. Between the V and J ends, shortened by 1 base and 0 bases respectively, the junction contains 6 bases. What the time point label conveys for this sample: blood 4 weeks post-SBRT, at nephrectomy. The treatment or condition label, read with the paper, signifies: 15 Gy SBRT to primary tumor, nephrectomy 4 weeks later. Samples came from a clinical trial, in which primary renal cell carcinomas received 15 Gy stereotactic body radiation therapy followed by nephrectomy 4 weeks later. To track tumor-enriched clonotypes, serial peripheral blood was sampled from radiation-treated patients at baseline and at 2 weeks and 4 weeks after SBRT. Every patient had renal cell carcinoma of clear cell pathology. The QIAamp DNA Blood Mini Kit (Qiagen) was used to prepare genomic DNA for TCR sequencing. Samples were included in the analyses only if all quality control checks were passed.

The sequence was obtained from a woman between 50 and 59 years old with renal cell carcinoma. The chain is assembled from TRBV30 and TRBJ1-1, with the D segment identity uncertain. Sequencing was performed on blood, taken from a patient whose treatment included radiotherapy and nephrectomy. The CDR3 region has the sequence CAWSGQVNTEAFF. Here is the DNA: TGTGCCTGGAGTGGGCAAGTGAACACTGAAGCTTTCTTT.